This T cell receptor beta chain is drawn from a study of beta chain features in type 1 diabetes. Study results and caveats: VDJ junctions from patients with type 1 diabetes contained fewer insertions and more deletions. When Type 1 diabetes patients were examined, their TCRB CDR3s proved moderately but significantly shorter in all four CD4+ subsets.

One heparinised blood draw, averaging approximately 120 mL, came from each donor. The CDR3 covers 13 residues. Trimming stripped 5 bases from V and 1 base from J, with 8 bases between. Germline V CDR1 and CDR2: LNHDA, SQIVND (reference sequence). Only a few counts were recorded for this clone. What it binds is unknown. All of the isolated RNA was reverse transcribed, so expressed TCRB transcripts were sequenced. Sequenced naive, central memory and regulatory T cell samples produced an average of roughly 3.6 million reads. Sequencing used immunoSEQ multiplex PCR; TCRdb keeps in-frame clones, though not all of them. The table has around 100,000 clones, approximately 30% seen once; the top ten hold approximately 0.5%.

Sample: central memory CD4+ T cells from blood. V gene TRBV19 combines with J gene TRBJ2-5; D is unresolved. The receptor was derived from a woman younger than 30 with type 1 diabetes. CDR3 residues: CASSEQFQETQYF. The CDR3 bases are TGTGCCAGTAGTGAACAGTTCCAAGAGACCCAGTACTTC.